This T cell receptor beta chain was profiled in a study of PD-L1 blockade in urothelial cancer. Study details: Blood analysis was done at 3 weeks (second dose) and 6 weeks after treatment began. There were a median of about 140,000 T cells in blood samples.

The V and J ends lost 4 bases and 6 bases respectively, with 16 bases between them. The CDR3 contains 15 residues. Germline V gene data show CDR1 as LGHNA and CDR2 as YNFKEQ. Time point of the sample: pretreatment peripheral blood. Locally advanced or metastatic urothelial carcinoma affected the patients. Patients yielded 1 to 8 samples each, pretreatment and on-treatment. Sequencing used immunoSEQ multiplex PCR; TCRdb keeps in-frame clones, though not all of them. The sample lists about 130,000 clones; 70% to 85% were seen once. This specimen was PBMCs, taken around atezolizumab (anti-PD-L1) treatment. The TCR originated in a man aged 50 to 60 with urothelial cancer. The chain carries TRBV4-2 and TRBJ2-1, with a weak D call TRBD2 (6 bases). The CDR3 nucleotides read TGTGCCAGCAGCCTGGACACTTGGGGAGGCAATGAGCAGTTCTTC. Residues: CASSLDTWGGNEQFF.